This TCR beta chain was identified in a study of blood T cell repertoires in COVID-19. The overall study: Samples of COVID-19 (acute and convalescent) were obtained from the United States, Italy and Spain. The cDNA or gDNA used as material had been derived from T cells, B-cell-depleted T cells, or PBMCs.

Authors' processing steps: Amplifying reference gene primers gave estimates of nucleated cell counts. Libraries were prepared by immunoSEQ multiplex PCR; TCRdb keeps only in-frame clonotypes and omits some of them. V, J and clone size are taken as reported in that table, and D and trimming were inferred from the DNA itself. This table holds approximately 220,000 clones, roughly four fifths found once. The V gene's germline CDR1 is MGHRA and CDR2 YSYEKL. This CDR3 contains 18 residues. V lost 0 bases, J lost 6 bases, and 13 bases stayed unmatched. Sequencing was done on a sample of peripheral blood. This TCR came from a woman in her 70s with acute or convalescent COVID-19. The V gene is TRBV4-1, the J gene TRBJ2-1; 8 bases align to TRBD2. DNA of the CDR3: TGCGCCAGCAGCCAAGATGCGATAGCGGGACGGTGGGCCAATGAGCAGTTCTTC. It yields the protein CASSQDAIAGRWANEQFF.